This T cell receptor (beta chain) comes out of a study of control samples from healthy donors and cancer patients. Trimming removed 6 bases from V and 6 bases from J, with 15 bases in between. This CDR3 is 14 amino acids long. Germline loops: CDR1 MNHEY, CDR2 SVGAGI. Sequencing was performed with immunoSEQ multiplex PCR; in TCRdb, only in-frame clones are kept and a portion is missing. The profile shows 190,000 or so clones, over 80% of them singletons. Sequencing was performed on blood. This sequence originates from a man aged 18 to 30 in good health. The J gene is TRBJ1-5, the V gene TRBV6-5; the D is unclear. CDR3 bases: TGTGCCAGCAGACCATCCGGGGTGGTTCAGCCCCAGCATTTT. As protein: CASRPSGVVQPQHF.